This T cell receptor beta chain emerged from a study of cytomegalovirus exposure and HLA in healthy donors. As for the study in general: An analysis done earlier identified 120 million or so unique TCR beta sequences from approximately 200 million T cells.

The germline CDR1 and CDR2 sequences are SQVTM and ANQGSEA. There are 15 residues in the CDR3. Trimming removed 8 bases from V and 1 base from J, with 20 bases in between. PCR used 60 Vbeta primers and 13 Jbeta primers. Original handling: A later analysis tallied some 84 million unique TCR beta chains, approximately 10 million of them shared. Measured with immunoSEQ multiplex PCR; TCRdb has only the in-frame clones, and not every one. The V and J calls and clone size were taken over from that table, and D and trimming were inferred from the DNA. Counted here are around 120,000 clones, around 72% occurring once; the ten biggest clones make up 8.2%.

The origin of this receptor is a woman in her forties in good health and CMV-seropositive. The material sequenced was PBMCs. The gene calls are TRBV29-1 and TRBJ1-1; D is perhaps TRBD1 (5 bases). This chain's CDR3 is CSCGGVSPANTEAFF. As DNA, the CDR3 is TGCAGCTGTGGGGGGGTGTCACCCGCGAACACTGAAGCTTTCTTT.